This TCR beta chain comes out of a study of blood T cell repertoires in COVID-19. Whole-study context: Some COVID-19 samples were acute and others convalescent; all came from the United States, Italy and Spain. Nucleic acid was either cDNA or gDNA, and it came from T cells, B-cell-depleted T cells, or PBMCs.

As originally analysed: Nucleated cell number was recorded as an estimate derived from reference gene primer amplification. The method was immunoSEQ multiplex PCR; TCRdb's version includes in-frame clones alone and lacks a portion of them. For V, J and clone size, that table is used; D and trimming come from the DNA. The sample has around 99,000 clones, roughly 90% seen once. Germline assignment: CDR1 WSHSY and CDR2 SAAADI. Trimming took off 4 bases at V and 4 bases at J, with 16 bases between the two ends. This CDR3 is 15 amino acids long. Sequencing was done on a sample of peripheral blood. This chain links TRBV10-2 with TRBJ2-5, with D tentatively TRBD2 (6 bases). The sequence was obtained from a man between 35 and 55 years old with active or convalescent COVID-19. The CDR3 loop is CASSGMGGRGETQYF. The CDR3 DNA reads as TGCGCCAGCAGTGGCATGGGGGGAAGGGGAGAGACCCAGTACTTC.